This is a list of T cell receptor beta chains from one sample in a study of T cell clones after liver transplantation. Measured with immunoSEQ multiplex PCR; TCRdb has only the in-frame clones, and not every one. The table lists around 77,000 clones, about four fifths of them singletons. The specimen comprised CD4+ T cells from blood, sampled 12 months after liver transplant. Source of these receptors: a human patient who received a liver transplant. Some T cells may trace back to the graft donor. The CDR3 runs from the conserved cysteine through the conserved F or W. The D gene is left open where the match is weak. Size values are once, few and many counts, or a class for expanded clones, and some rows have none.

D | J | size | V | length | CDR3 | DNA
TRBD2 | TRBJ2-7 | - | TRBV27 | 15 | CASSSRLANTYEQYF | TGTGCCAGCAGTAGCCGACTAGCGAACACCTACGAGCAGTACTTC
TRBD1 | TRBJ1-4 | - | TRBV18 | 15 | CASSSSEGAIEKLFF | TGTGCCAGCTCATCAAGTGAGGGGGCGATTGAAAAACTGTTTTTT
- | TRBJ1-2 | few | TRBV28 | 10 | CASSFYGYTF | TGTGCCAGCAGTTTCTATGGCTACACCTTC
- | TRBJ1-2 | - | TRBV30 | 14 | CACTRDAVNYGYTF | TGTGCCTGCACCCGGGATGCCGTTAACTATGGCTACACCTTC
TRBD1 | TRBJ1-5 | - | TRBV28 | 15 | CASSPPGGGDQPQHF | TGTGCCAGCAGTCCCCCGGGAGGGGGCGATCAGCCCCAGCATTTT
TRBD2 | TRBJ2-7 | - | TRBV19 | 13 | CASRQSGSYEQYF | TGTGCCAGTAGACAAAGCGGGAGCTACGAGCAGTACTTC
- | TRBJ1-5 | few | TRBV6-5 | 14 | CASSPRGGNQPQHF | TGTGCCAGCAGTCCCCGAGGGGGCAATCAGCCCCAGCATTTT
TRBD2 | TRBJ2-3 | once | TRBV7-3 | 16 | CASSPLERGRTDTQYF | TGTGCCAGCAGCCCGCTAGAGCGGGGCCGCACAGATACGCAGTATTTT
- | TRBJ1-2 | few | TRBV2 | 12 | CASQSYLYGYTF | TGTGCCAGCCAGTCCTATTTGTATGGCTACACCTTC
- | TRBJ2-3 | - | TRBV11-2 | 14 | CASSTGSSGDTQYF | TGTGCCAGCAGCACGGGATCCTCGGGAGATACGCAGTATTTT
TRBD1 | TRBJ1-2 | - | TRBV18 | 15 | CASSPPDRVYYGYTF | TGTGCCAGCTCACCACCGGACAGGGTCTACTATGGCTACACCTTC
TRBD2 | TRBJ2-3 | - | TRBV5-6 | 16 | CASSSSLLAGDDTQYF | TGTGCCAGCAGCTCTTCTCTACTAGCGGGAGACGATACGCAGTATTTT
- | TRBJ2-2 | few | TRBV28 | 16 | CASSFELAANTGELFF | TGTGCCAGCAGTTTTGAACTAGCCGCGAACACCGGGGAGCTGTTTTTT
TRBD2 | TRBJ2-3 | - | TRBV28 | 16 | CASSLVRLASPDTQYF | TGTGCCAGCAGTTTGGTGAGACTAGCGTCCCCAGATACGCAGTATTTT
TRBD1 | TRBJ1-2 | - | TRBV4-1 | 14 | CASSHGQGDYGYTF | TGCGCCAGCAGCCACGGACAGGGCGACTATGGCTACACCTTC
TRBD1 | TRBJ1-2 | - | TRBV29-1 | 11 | CSVDGTGGYTF | TGCAGCGTTGATGGGACAGGGGGCTACACCTTC
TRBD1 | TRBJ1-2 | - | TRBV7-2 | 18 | CASSLVSPLLDRGDGYTF | TGTGCCAGCAGCTTAGTCTCTCCACTCTTAGACAGGGGGGATGGCTACACCTTC
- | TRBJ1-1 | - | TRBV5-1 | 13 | CASSPDGQSRAFF | TGCGCCAGCAGCCCGGACGGCCAGAGTCGGGCTTTCTTT
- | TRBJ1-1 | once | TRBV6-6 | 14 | CASRLTGLNTEAFF | TGTGCCAGCAGATTGACGGGACTTAACACTGAAGCTTTCTTT
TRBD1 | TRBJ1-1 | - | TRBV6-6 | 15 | CASRPNRGVATEAFF | TGTGCCAGCAGGCCTAACAGGGGGGTGGCGACTGAAGCTTTCTTT
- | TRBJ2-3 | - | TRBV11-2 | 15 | CASSLVAGHPDTQYF | TGTGCCAGCAGCTTAGTGGCGGGACACCCAGATACGCAGTATTTT
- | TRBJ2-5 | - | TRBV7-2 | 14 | CASSLQPGSETQYF | TGTGCCAGCAGCTTGCAGCCTGGGAGCGAGACCCAGTACTTC
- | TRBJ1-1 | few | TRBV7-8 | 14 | CASSAGRREAEAFF | TGTGCCAGCAGCGCAGGACGGAGGGAGGCTGAAGCTTTCTTT
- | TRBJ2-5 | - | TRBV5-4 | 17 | CASSLGLLRRAGETQYF | TGTGCCAGCAGCTTGGGGTTACTGCGGCGGGCCGGGGAGACCCAGTACTTC
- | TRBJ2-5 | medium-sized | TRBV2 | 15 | CASADGRDGVETQYF | TGTGCCAGCGCTGACGGCCGAGACGGCGTGGAGACCCAGTACTTC
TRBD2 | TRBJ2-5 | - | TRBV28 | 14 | CASSRGGRVETQYF | TGTGCCAGCAGTCGAGGCGGGAGGGTTGAGACCCAGTACTTC
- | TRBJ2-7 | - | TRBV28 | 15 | CASKTGTWGSYEQYF | TGTGCCAGCAAGACCGGGACCTGGGGCTCCTACGAGCAGTACTTC
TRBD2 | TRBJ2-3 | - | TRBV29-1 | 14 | CSVRLAGITDTQYF | TGCAGCGTAAGACTAGCGGGGATCACAGATACGCAGTATTTT
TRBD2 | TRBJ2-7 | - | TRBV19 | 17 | CASSGALLAVGSREQYF | TGTGCCAGTAGTGGGGCTCTACTAGCGGTAGGGTCGCGGGAGCAGTACTTC
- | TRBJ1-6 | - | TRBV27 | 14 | CASSGQAYNSPLHF | TGTGCCAGCAGTGGGCAGGCCTATAATTCACCCCTCCACTTT
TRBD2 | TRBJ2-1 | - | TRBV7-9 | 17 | CASRPNPSGSSYNEQFF | TGTGCCAGCAGGCCGAATCCTAGCGGGAGCTCCTACAATGAGCAGTTCTTC
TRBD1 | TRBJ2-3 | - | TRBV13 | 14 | CASEQGARADTQYF | TGTGCCAGCGAACAGGGGGCGCGGGCAGATACGCAGTATTTT
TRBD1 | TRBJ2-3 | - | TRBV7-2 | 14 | CASSLRQGADTQYF | TGTGCCAGCAGCCTCCGACAGGGTGCAGATACGCAGTATTTT
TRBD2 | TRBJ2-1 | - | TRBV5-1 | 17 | CASSRGAGGPSYNEQFF | TGCGCCAGCAGCAGGGGAGCGGGAGGGCCCTCCTACAATGAGCAGTTCTTC
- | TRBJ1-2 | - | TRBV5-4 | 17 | CASSRPGAASPSYGYTF | TGTGCCAGCAGCCGGCCGGGGGCAGCAAGTCCCTCATATGGCTACACCTTC
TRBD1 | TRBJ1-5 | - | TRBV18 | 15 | CASSSTGGADQPQHF | TGTGCCAGCTCATCGACAGGGGGCGCGGATCAGCCCCAGCATTTT
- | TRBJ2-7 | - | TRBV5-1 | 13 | CASRTDRSYEQYF | TGCGCCAGCCGGACAGACCGCTCCTACGAGCAGTACTTC
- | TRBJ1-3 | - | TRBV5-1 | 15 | CASSRTAASGNTIYF | TGCGCCAGCAGCCGGACAGCCGCCTCTGGAAACACCATATATTTT
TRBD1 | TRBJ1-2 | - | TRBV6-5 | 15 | CASSRDRDRVHGYTF | TGTGCCAGCAGTCGCGACCGGGACAGGGTACATGGCTACACCTTC
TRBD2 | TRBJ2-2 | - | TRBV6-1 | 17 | CASSAPAGVSHTGELFF | TGTGCCAGCAGTGCCCCAGCGGGAGTTTCGCACACCGGGGAGCTGTTTTTT